The 26 T cell receptor beta chains below all came from one sample that was sequenced in a study of cytomegalovirus exposure and HLA in healthy donors. PCR involved 60 Vbeta and 13 Jbeta primers. The table came from immunoSEQ multiplex PCR; TCRdb's copy has only in-frame clones and leaves some out. The sample has about 80,000 clones; 65% to 80% are singletons. Sequences were obtained from PBMCs. The receptor set was obtained from a man aged 30 to 45 in good health and CMV-seronegative.

The chain links TRBV30 to TRBJ2-1; 8 bases line up with TRBD2. After removal of 2 bases from V and 7 bases from J, the junction contained 13 bases not matched to a gene. The CDR3 has 16 amino acids. Per germline, CDR1 GTSNPN and CDR2 SVGIG (reference sequence). Here the CDR3 DNA reads TGTGCCTGGAGTCCGGCGTTTGGGACTAGTAGAAATGAGCAGTTCTTC. It yields the protein CAWSPAFGTSRNEQFF.

A single count supports this clone. This chain uses TRBV28 with TRBJ2-1, with 13 bases fitting TRBD2. V lost 4 bases and J lost 10; bases outside the gene matches: 10. There are 16 residues in the CDR3. Germline lookup yields CDR1 MDHEN and CDR2 SYDVKM. CDR3 amino acids: CASSSPQTSGGDEQFF. CDR3 bases: TGTGCCAGCAGTTCGCCCCAAACTAGCGGGGGGGACGAGCAGTTCTTC.

Only a few counts were recorded for this clone. The chain couples TRBV5-1 to TRBJ2-1; TRBD2 matches at 8 bases. CDR3 size: 16 residues. V was clipped by 4 bases and J by 9 bases; unmatched bases: 15. Germline loops: CDR1 SGHRS, CDR2 YFSETQ. This chain's CDR3 is CASSPRSGSRNGEQFF. CDR3 DNA sequence: TGCGCCAGCAGCCCCCGGAGCGGGAGTAGGAACGGTGAGCAGTTCTTC.

The chain carries TRBV18 and TRBJ2-2; weak D call: TRBD1 (6 bases). The ends were cut back, 8 bases at V and 6 bases at J, with 10 bases in the middle. This CDR3 is built from 12 residues. Per germline, CDR1 KGHSH and CDR2 LQKENI. The CDR3 loop is CASHRDPGELFF. CDR3 DNA sequence: TGTGCCAGCCACAGGGATCCCGGGGAGCTGTTTTTT.

The CDR3 sequence is CASSMVRGNQPQHF. CDR3 nucleotides: TGTGCCAGTAGTATGGTTCGGGGCAATCAGCCCCAGCATTTT. The chain carries TRBV19 and TRBJ1-5, with D unresolved. The CDR3 runs to 14 residues. The V end was cut by 3 bases, the J end by 2 bases, with 8 bases between. The germline gives CDR1 LNHDA, CDR2 SQIVND (reference sequence).

Only one count was recorded for this clone. J is TRBJ2-1 and V is TRBV27; 8 bases map to TRBD1. CDR3 length equals 12 residues. Per the germline V gene, CDR1 is MNHEY and CDR2 is SMNVEV (reference sequence). Trimming at V came to 5 bases and at J to 12 bases, leaving 6 bases not matched to a gene. The CDR3, as DNA: TGTGCCAGCAGTGCGAGGACAGGGCCGCAGTTCTTC. As protein: CASSARTGPQFF.

The rearrangement uses TRBV7-8 and TRBJ2-7; a possible D gene is TRBD2 (6 bases). CDR3 size: 14 residues. V was pared by 5 bases and J by 4 bases, with 15 bases between. CDR1 is SGHVS and CDR2 is FQNEAQ in the germline V gene. The CDR3, as DNA: TGTGCCAGCAGCCCCACCGGGGGAAAGTACGAGCAGTACTTC. It specifies CASSPTGGKYEQYF.

This chain joins TRBV28 and TRBJ2-2, with TRBD2 as a possible D gene (6 bases). Per the germline V gene, CDR1 is MDHEN and CDR2 is SYDVKM. The CDR3 sequence is 16 residues long. V lost 4 bases and J lost 8, with 20 bases in between. The DNA of the CDR3 is TGTGCCAGCAGTTCCCCACCTAGCGACCAAAGGGGGGAGCTGTTTTTT. This encodes CASSSPPSDQRGELFF. The variable domain in full, completed from reference TRBV28 and TRBJ2-2, reads DVKVTQSSRYLVKRTGEKVFLECVQDMDHENMFWYRQDPGLGLRLIYFSYDVKMKEKGDIPEGYSVSREKKERFSLILESASTNQTSMYLCASSSPPSDQRGELFFGEGSRLTVL.

This chain links TRBV27 with TRBJ2-3; D is possibly TRBD2 (6 bases). Germline V gene lookup returns CDR1 MNHEY and CDR2 SMNVEV (reference sequence). V was pared by 7 bases and J by 8 bases, with 16 bases between. This CDR3 is built from 13 residues. The CDR3, as DNA: TGTGCCAGCAAGGAGGGTAAACGCGGTACGCAGTATTTT. Translation gives CASKEGKRGTQYF.

The rearrangement joins TRBV25-1 to TRBJ1-5; TRBD1 might be the D (5 bases). CDR3 length equals 14 residues. Germline assignment: CDR1 MGHDK and CDR2 SYGVNS. V was clipped by 2 bases and J by 6 bases, with 11 bases between them. CDR3 nucleotides: TGTGCCAGCAGTGAAGGGGGAGGAGGTCAGCCCCAGCATTTT. This gives the protein CASSEGGGGQPQHF.

The gene calls are TRBV5-1 and TRBJ2-2; 10 nucleotides align to TRBD2. Trimming at V came to 1 base and at J to 5 bases, leaving 2 bases not matched to a gene. This CDR3 comprises 15 residues. Germline V gene data show CDR1 as SGHRS and CDR2 as YFSETQ. The CDR3 nucleotides are TGCGCCAGCAGCTTGTTGACTAGCGGGACCGGGGAGCTGTTTTTT. Protein: CASSLLTSGTGELFF. Full variable domain (rest looked up from reference TRBV5-1 and TRBJ2-2): KAGVTQTPRYLIKTRGQQVTLSCSPISGHRSVSWYQQTPGQGLQFLFEYFSETQRNKGNFPGRFSGRQFSNSRSEMNVSTLELGDSALYLCASSLLTSGTGELFFGEGSRLTVL.

This clone has only one observation. This chain links TRBV5-6 with TRBJ1-2, with TRBD1 as a possible D gene (5 bases). This CDR3 has 12 amino acids. Germline CDR1 is SGHDT and CDR2 is YYEEEE. V was trimmed by 1 base and J by 8 bases, leaving 9 bases between them. Written as DNA, the CDR3 is TGTGCCAGCAGCTTGAGGGGAACCGGCTACACCTTC. Translated: CASSLRGTGYTF.

This chain joins TRBV4-3 and TRBJ2-1; 9 bases are a match to TRBD1. CDR1 LGHNA and CDR2 YSLEER come from the germline V gene. The CDR3 is made up of 16 amino acids. V lost 2 bases, J lost 0 bases, and 2 bases stayed unmatched. CDR3 sequence reads: CASSQQTGGSYNEQFF. Here the CDR3 DNA reads TGCGCCAGCAGCCAACAGACAGGGGGCTCCTACAATGAGCAGTTCTTC.

By proportion, this clone is medium-sized (0.01 to 0.1%). The chain carries TRBV18 and TRBJ2-6; D unresolved. With 3 bases removed from V and 2 bases from J, the gap between germline ends came to 8 bases. The CDR3 consists of 15 residues. Germline CDR1 KGHSH, CDR2 LQKENI. CDR3 sequence (DNA): TGTGCCAGCTCACCGACAATTACTGGGGCCAACGTCCTGACTTTC. This codes for CASSPTITGANVLTF.

The rearrangement uses TRBV14 and TRBJ1-3, with D perhaps TRBD1 (6 bases). Germline V gene sequence: CDR1 SGHDN, CDR2 FVKESK. This CDR3 comprises 16 residues. Trimming left V 4 bases short and J 0 bases short, with 13 bases between. CDR3 loop: CASSPQGFISGNTIYF. CDR3 sequence (DNA): TGTGCCAGCAGCCCCCAGGGGTTCATCTCTGGAAACACCATATATTTT. Looking up the rest from reference TRBV14 and TRBJ1-3 gives the full variable domain: EAGVTQFPSHSVIEKGQTVTLRCDPISGHDNLYWYRRVMGKEIKFLLHFVKESKQDESGMPNNRFLAERTGGTYSTLKVQPAELEDSGVYFCASSPQGFISGNTIYFGEGSWLTVV.

V gene TRBV4-1 combines with J gene TRBJ1-2; D unclear. Trimming stripped 4 bases from V and 9 bases from J, with 12 bases between. This CDR3 has 12 residues. Germline V lookup: CDR1 MGHRA, CDR2 YSYEKL. The CDR3 region has the DNA TGCGCCAGCAGCCTTGACACCTGGCGCTACACCTTC. Translating gives CASSLDTWRYTF.

Only one count was recorded for this clone. This rearrangement joins TRBV6-5 to TRBJ1-4, with 8 nucleotides matching TRBD1. CDR1 and CDR2 (germline): MNHEY, SVGAGI. The CDR3 consists of 14 residues. The V segment lost 4 bases and the J segment 7 bases; nucleotides outside the gene matches: 5. CDR3 loop: CASSSGTGGEKLFF. CDR3 bases: TGTGCCAGCAGTTCCGGGACAGGAGGTGAAAAACTGTTTTTT.

V is TRBV2 and J is TRBJ2-1; D ambiguous. Trimming removed 4 bases from V and 8 bases from J, with 12 bases in between. This CDR3 has 13 residues. From germline, CDR1 is SNHLY and CDR2 FYNNEI. CDR3 DNA sequence: TGTGCCAGCAGTGGAAGACTGACTTATGAGCAGTTCTTC. Translated, it gives CASSGRLTYEQFF.

This sequence joins TRBV7-6 and TRBJ2-5; D might be TRBD1 (5 bases). The CDR3 is 13 residues long. V was pared by 0 bases and J by 5 bases, with 7 bases between. Germline V gives CDR1 SGHVS, CDR2 FNYEAQ. CDR3 coding DNA: TGTGCCAGCAGCTTAGCGCAGGGTGAGACCCAGTACTTC. This gives the protein CASSLAQGETQYF. Combining the CDR3 with reference TRBV7-6 and TRBJ2-5 gives the whole variable domain GAGVSQSPRYKVTKRGQDVALRCDPISGHVSLYWYRQALGQGPEFLTYFNYEAQQDKSGLPNDRFSAERPEGSISTLTIQRTEQRDSAMYRCASSLAQGETQYFGPGTRLLVL.

The chain couples TRBV19 to TRBJ2-5; a possible D gene is TRBD2 (6 bases). The germline gives CDR1 LNHDA, CDR2 SQIVND (reference sequence). CDR3 length: 16 residues. V lost 5 bases and J lost 4, with 20 bases in between. CDR3 in amino acids: CASSAMGGLPGETQYF. CDR3 coding DNA: TGTGCCAGTAGTGCCATGGGGGGACTCCCGGGAGAGACCCAGTACTTC.

The rearrangement links TRBV29-1 to TRBJ2-5, with D possibly TRBD1 on 5 matching bases. Trimming removed 7 bases from V and 1 base from J, with 13 bases in between. The CDR3 has 13 residues. Germline V gives CDR1 SQVTM, CDR2 ANQGSEA. CDR3 residues: CSGGGALQETQYF. CDR3 sequence (DNA): TGCAGCGGAGGTGGGGCGCTCCAAGAGACCCAGTACTTC.

V usage is TRBV27 and J usage is TRBJ1-5; TRBD1 matches at 10 bases. CDR1 and CDR2 (germline): MNHEY, SMNVEV (reference sequence). The CDR3 contains 15 residues. Trimming cost V 6 bases and J 4 bases; bases outside gene matches: 6. The CDR3 bases are TGTGCCAGCAGGGGGGGACAGGGGCTAAATCAGCCCCAGCATTTT. It codes for CASRGGQGLNQPQHF.

The chain has TRBV19 and TRBJ2-1; 13 nucleotides align to TRBD2. Germline loops: CDR1 LNHDA, CDR2 SQIVND (reference sequence). The length of the CDR3 is 18 residues. V lost 7 bases and J lost 0; bases outside the gene matches: 9. The chain's CDR3 is CASKGTSGTGSSYNEQFF. For the CDR3, the DNA is TGTGCCAGTAAGGGGACTAGCGGGACTGGGAGCTCCTACAATGAGCAGTTCTTC.

J is TRBJ2-7 and V is TRBV5-5; D may be TRBD1 (5 bases). V lost 0 bases and J 3 bases, leaving 10 bases between the germline ends. The CDR3 has 14 residues. Germline assignment: CDR1 SGHKS and CDR2 YYEKEE (reference sequence). The CDR3 DNA reads as TGTGCCAGCAGCTTGGGAGGACACTTCTACGAGCAGTACTTC. Its translation is CASSLGGHFYEQYF.

V gene TRBV7-8 combines with J gene TRBJ2-6; 9 bases are a match to TRBD1. The CDR3 extends over 16 amino acids. V was pared by 2 bases and J by 5 bases, with 4 bases of the junction left unmatched. Germline-derived CDR1 and CDR2 are SGHVS and FQNEAQ. The chain's CDR3 is CASSLRQGVRANVLTF. CDR3 in DNA: TGTGCCAGCAGCTTAAGACAGGGGGTACGGGCCAACGTCCTGACTTTC.

The genes are TRBV7-3 and TRBJ1-6, with D possibly TRBD1 on 5 matching bases. Trimming took 5 bases from V and 9 from J, leaving 14 bases between them. CDR3 length: 14 residues. The V gene's germline CDR1 is SGHTA and CDR2 FQGTGA. The CDR3, as DNA: TGTGCCAGCAGCCTGACAGTGGAGGGTTCACCCCTCCACTTT. It encodes CASSLTVEGSPLHF.